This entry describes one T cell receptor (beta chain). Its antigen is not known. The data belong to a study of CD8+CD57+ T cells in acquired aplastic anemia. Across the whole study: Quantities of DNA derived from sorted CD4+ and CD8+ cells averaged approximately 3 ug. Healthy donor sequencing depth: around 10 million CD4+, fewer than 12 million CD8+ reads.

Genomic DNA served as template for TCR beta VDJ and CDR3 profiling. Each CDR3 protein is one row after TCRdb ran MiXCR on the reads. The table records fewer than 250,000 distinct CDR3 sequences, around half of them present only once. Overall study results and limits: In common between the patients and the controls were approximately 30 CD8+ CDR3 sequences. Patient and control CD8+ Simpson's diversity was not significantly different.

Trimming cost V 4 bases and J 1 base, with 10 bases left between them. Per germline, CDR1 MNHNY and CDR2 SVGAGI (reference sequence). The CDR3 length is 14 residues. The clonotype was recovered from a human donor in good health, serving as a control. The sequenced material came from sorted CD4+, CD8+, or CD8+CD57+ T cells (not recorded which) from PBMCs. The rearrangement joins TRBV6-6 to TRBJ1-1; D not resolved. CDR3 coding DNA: TGTGCCAGCAGTTCTCGGACGGCGAACACTGAAGCTTTCTTT. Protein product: CASSSRTANTEAFF.